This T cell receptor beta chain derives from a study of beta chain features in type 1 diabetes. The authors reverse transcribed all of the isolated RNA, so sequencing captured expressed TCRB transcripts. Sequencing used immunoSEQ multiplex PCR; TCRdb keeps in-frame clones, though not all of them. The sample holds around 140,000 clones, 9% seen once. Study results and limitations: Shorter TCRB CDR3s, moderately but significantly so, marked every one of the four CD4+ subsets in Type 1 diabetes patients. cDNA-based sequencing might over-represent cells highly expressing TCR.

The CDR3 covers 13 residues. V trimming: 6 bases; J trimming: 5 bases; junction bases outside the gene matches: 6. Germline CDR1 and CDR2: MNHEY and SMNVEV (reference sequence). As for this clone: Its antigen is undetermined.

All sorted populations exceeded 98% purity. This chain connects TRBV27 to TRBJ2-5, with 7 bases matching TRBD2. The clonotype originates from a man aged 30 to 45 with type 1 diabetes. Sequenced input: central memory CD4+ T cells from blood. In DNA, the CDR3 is TGTGCCAGCAGATCCTGGGGAGGGGAGACCCAGTACTTC. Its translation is CASRSWGGETQYF.